Presented here are 9 T cell receptor beta chains from one specimen sequenced in a study of blood T cell repertoires in COVID-19. Clones were read by immunoSEQ multiplex PCR, and TCRdb kept only the in-frame ones, dropping some. The data contain some 150,000 clones, roughly 84% of them singletons. Material: peripheral blood. These TCRs come from a human donor in a cohort sampled during active COVID-19.

The CDR3 bases are TGCAGCGTTGGGGCAGTTGAAGCTTTCTTT. It codes for CSVGAVEAFF. V gene TRBV29-1 combines with J gene TRBJ1-1; D gene uncertain. Per germline, CDR1 SQVTM and CDR2 ANQGSEA. The V end lost 4 bases, the J end lost 7 bases, and 7 bases lay between the germline ends. CDR3 length: 10 residues.

The rearrangement links TRBV28 to TRBJ1-3; 11 bases fit TRBD1. This CDR3 is built from 17 residues. Germline CDR1 MDHEN, CDR2 SYDVKM. J gave up 2 bases and V 2 bases, and 5 bases lay outside the gene matches. For the CDR3, the DNA is TGTGCCAGCAGTTTACTCCCGGGACAGGGGGCTGGAAACACCATATATTTT. Translation: CASSLLPGQGAGNTIYF.

This sequence joins TRBV12-3 or TRBV12-4 and TRBJ1-1; D possibly corresponds to TRBD1 (5 bases). V was trimmed by 3 bases and J by 8 bases, leaving 13 bases between them. This CDR3 comprises 13 residues. The CDR3 sequence: CASSLGGMGEAFF. The CDR3 nucleotides read TGTGCCAGCAGTTTGGGGGGGATGGGGGAAGCTTTCTTT.

The chain combines TRBV5-1 with TRBJ1-5, with a possible D match to TRBD1 (5 bases). Germline loops: CDR1 SGHRS, CDR2 YFSETQ. The V end was cut by 0 bases, the J end by 0 bases, with 10 bases between. The CDR3 extends over 16 amino acids. The CDR3 DNA reads as TGCGCCAGCAGCTTGGGATCGGGGGATAGCAATCAGCCCCAGCATTTT. It specifies CASSLGSGDSNQPQHF.

CDR3 in DNA: TGTGCCAGCAGCCAAGATCTTGAGCGGGGGCTTTACAATGAGCAGTTCTTC. Its translation: CASSQDLERGLYNEQFF. The chain recombines TRBV3-1 (or the pseudogene TRBV3-2) with TRBJ2-1; 8 bases align to TRBD2. Germline V gene lookup returns CDR1 LGHDT and CDR2 YNNKEL (reference sequence). This CDR3 has 17 residues. Trimming took 0 bases from V and 4 from J; bases not matched to a gene: 8.

In DNA, the CDR3 is TGTGCCAGCAGCCCCCAAAGCCCCAACCGGGGTATCTCCTATGGCTACACCTTC. Translated: CASSPQSPNRGISYGYTF. The chain has TRBV7-2 and TRBJ1-2; D call uncertain. The CDR3 is made up of 18 amino acids. CDR1 is SGHTA, CDR2 FQGNSA, per germline. The V and J ends lost 5 bases and 4 bases respectively, with 26 bases between them.

The chain is built from TRBV28 and TRBJ1-2; 7 nucleotides agree with TRBD1. CDR1 MDHEN and CDR2 SYDVKM come from the germline V gene. V was pared by 5 bases and J by 2 bases, with 20 bases of the junction left unmatched. The CDR3 covers 19 residues. CDR3 sequence: CASSTIRVDRVKPNYGYTF. The CDR3 DNA sequence: TGTGCCAGCAGTACCATCCGGGTAGACAGGGTGAAACCCAACTATGGCTACACCTTC.

A single count supports this clone. The chain recombines TRBV5-4 with TRBJ2-7; perhaps TRBD1 as D (6 bases). Germline V gives CDR1 SGHNT, CDR2 YYREEE (reference sequence). The V gene lost 0 bases and the J gene lost 2 bases, with 12 bases spanning the gap. The CDR3 loop spans 15 amino acids. For the CDR3, the DNA is TGTGCCAGCAGCTTGGCTACCAGGGGACCCTACGAGCAGTACTTC. This codes for CASSLATRGPYEQYF. The full variable domain, rest sourced from reference TRBV5-4 and TRBJ2-7, is ETGVTQSPTHLIKTRGQQVTLRCSSQSGHNTVSWYQQALGQGPQFIFQYYREEENGRGNFPPRFSGLQFPNYSSELNVNALELDDSALYLCASSLATRGPYEQYFGPGTRLTVT.

The chain links TRBV14 to TRBJ2-2; 12 nucleotides agree with TRBD2. V gave up 0 bases and J gave up 5 bases; unmatched junction bases: 10. The CDR3 contains 19 residues. Germline V gene data show CDR1 as SGHDN and CDR2 as FVKESK. The CDR3 DNA follows: TGTGCCAGCAGCCAAGATTGGTTGACTAGCGGGGGATGGACCGGGGAGCTGTTTTTT. It codes for CASSQDWLTSGGWTGELFF.